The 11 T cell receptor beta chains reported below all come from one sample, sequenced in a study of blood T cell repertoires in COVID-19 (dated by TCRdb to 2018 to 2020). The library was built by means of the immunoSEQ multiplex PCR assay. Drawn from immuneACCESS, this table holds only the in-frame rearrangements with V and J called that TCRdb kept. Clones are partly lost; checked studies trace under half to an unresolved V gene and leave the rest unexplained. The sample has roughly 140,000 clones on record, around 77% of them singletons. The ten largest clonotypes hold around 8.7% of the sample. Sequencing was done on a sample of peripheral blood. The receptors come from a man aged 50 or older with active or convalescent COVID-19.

The CDR3 loop reads CASSTDGGNQPQHF. CDR3 sequence (DNA): TGTGCCAGCAGCACCGACGGGGGCAATCAGCCCCAGCATTTT. The V call is TRBV28, the J call TRBJ1-5; D is unclear. There are 14 residues in the CDR3. CDR1 and CDR2 (germline): MDHEN, SYDVKM. Trimming left V 6 bases short and J 2 bases short, with 11 bases between.

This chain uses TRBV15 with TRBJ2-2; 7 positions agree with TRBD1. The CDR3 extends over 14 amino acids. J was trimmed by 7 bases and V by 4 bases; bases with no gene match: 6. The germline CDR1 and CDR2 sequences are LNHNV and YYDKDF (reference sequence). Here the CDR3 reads CATSNHRGLGELFF. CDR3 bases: TGTGCCACCAGCAACCACAGGGGCCTCGGGGAGCTGTTTTTT. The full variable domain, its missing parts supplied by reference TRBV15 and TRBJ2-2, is DAMVIQNPRYQVTQFGKPVTLSCSQTLNHNVMYWYQQKSSQAPKLLFHYYDKDFNNEADTPDNFQSRRPNTSFCFLDIRSPGLGDTAMYLCATSNHRGLGELFFGEGSRLTVL.

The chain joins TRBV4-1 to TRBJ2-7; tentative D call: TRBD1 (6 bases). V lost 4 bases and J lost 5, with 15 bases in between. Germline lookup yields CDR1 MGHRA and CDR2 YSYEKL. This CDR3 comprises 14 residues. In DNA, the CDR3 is TGCGCCAGCAGCCGAGTCAGGGGTACGCACGAGCAGTACTTC. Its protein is CASSRVRGTHEQYF.

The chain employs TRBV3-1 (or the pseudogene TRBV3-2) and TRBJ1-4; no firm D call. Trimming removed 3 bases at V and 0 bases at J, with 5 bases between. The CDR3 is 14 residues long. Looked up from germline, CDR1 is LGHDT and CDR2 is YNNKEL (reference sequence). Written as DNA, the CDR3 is TGTGCCAGCAGCCATTATTCAACTAATGAAAAACTGTTTTTT. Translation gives CASSHYSTNEKLFF.

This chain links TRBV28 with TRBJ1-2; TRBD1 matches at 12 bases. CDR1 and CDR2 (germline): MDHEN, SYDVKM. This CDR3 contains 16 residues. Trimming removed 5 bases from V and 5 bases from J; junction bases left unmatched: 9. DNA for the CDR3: TGTGCCAGCAGTGGTATGGGACAGGGGGCGGGATATGGCTACACCTTC. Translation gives CASSGMGQGAGYGYTF.

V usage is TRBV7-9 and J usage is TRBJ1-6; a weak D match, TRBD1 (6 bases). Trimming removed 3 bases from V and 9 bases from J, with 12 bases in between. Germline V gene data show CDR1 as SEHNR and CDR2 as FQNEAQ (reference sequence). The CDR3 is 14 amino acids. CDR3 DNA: TGTGCCAGCAGCTTCGGGGGGGCTGGTTCACCCCTCCACTTT. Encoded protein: CASSFGGAGSPLHF.

The CDR3 DNA follows: TGTGCCAGCAGTCACAGGATAGTGGATGGCTACACCTTC. It specifies CASSHRIVDGYTF. The chain is built from TRBV28 and TRBJ1-2; TRBD1 might be the D (5 bases). The CDR3 covers 13 residues. V was shortened by 5 bases and J by 6 bases, with 13 bases between the two germline ends. Germline V gene lookup returns CDR1 MDHEN and CDR2 SYDVKM.

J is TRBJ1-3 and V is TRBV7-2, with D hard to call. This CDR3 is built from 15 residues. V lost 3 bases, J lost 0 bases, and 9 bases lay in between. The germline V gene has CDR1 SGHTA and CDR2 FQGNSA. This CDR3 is CASSLVRDSGNTIYF. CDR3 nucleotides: TGTGCCAGCAGCTTGGTCCGAGACTCTGGAAACACCATATATTTT.

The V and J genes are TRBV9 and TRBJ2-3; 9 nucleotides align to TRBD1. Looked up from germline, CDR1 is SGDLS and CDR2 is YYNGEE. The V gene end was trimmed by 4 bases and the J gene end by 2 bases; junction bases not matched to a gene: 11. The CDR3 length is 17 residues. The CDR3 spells CASSTSRDREFTDTQYF. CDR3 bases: TGTGCCAGCAGCACGAGCCGGGACAGGGAATTCACAGATACGCAGTATTTT.

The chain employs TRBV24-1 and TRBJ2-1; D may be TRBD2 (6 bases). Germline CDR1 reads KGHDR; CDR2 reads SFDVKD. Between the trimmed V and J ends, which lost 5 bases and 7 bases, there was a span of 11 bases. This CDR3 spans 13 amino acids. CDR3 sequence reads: CATSGPTSNEQFF. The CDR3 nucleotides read TGTGCCACCAGTGGTCCGACTAGTAATGAGCAGTTCTTC.

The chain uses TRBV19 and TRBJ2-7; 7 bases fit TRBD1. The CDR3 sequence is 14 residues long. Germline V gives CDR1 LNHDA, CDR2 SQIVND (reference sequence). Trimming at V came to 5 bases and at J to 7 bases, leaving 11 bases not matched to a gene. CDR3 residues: CASSSGTAWGEQYF. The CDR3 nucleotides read TGTGCCAGTAGTTCCGGGACAGCCTGGGGGGAGCAGTACTTC.